These 30 T cell receptor beta chains originate from one sample sequenced in a study of Ad26.COV2.S vaccination and SARS-CoV-2 variants (dated by TCRdb to the early 2020s). The library was produced with the immunoSEQ multiplex PCR assay. Here the immuneACCESS table is served through TCRdb, limited to in-frame sequences with V and J called. Missing clones are a known gap in these copies; in checked studies unresolved V genes cover under half, and the rest lacks a known reason. The sample data list about 480,000 clones, and around nine tenths of these were observed just once. The top ten clonotypes cover 9.5% to 15% of the sample. The treatment or condition label, read with the paper, signifies: 15 to 20 received Ad26.COV2.S at low or high dose, single or two shots; about 5 received placebo; per-sample allocation not given. For vaccine and placebo recipients, the sequenced repertoires came from samples collected on day 63 after the first injection.

Material: peripheral blood, obtained in a trial of Ad26.COV2.S vaccine versus placebo. Source of these receptors: a person between 18 and 59 years old who received the Ad26.COV2.S COVID-19 vaccine or a placebo.

The J gene is TRBJ2-7, the V gene TRBV11-1; 7 bases line up with TRBD1. J gave up 5 bases and V 5 bases, and 6 bases lay outside the gene matches. The CDR3 has 13 residues. Germline V lookup: CDR1 SGHAT, CDR2 FQDESV (reference sequence). The CDR3 sequence is CASSPTGSNEQYF. Written as DNA, the CDR3 is TGTGCCAGCAGCCCGACAGGGTCCAACGAGCAGTACTTC.

The J gene is TRBJ2-3, the V gene TRBV3-1 (or the pseudogene TRBV3-2); perhaps TRBD2 as D (6 bases). This CDR3 is built from 15 residues. Looked up from germline, CDR1 is LGHDT and CDR2 is YNNKEL (reference sequence). V was pared by 1 base and J by 4 bases, with 12 bases between. CDR3 sequence (DNA): TGTGCCAGCAGCCAAGCCCAGCGGGCTTCAGATACGCAGTATTTT. As protein: CASSQAQRASDTQYF.

V is TRBV19 and J is TRBJ1-1; D ambiguous. CDR1 is LNHDA and CDR2 is SQIVND in the germline V gene (reference sequence). The CDR3 consists of 12 residues. V shed 1 base and J shed 10 bases, with 10 bases lying between them. CDR3 protein: CASSIVGLGAFF. The CDR3 region has the DNA TGTGCCAGTAGTATAGTAGGGCTGGGAGCTTTCTTT.

The gene calls are TRBV24-1 and TRBJ2-1, with a tentative D call TRBD2 (5 bases). V dropped 7 bases and J dropped 9 bases, with 21 bases sitting between them. The CDR3 loop spans 15 amino acids. Germline assignment: CDR1 KGHDR and CDR2 SFDVKD. CDR3 DNA sequence: TGTGCCACCAGGGAGACGGGATCTGGGCTTAGTGAGCAGTTCTTC. Translated, it gives CATRETGSGLSEQFF.

This clone has only one observation. A much larger clone differs by one base, so this may be a read error. The chain combines TRBV12-3 or TRBV12-4 with TRBJ2-7; D is unresolved. This CDR3 region has 12 residues. The germline V and J ends were trimmed by 1 base and 3 bases, with 4 bases remaining between them. The CDR3 spells CASSLGLYEQYF. Written as DNA, the CDR3 is TGTGCCAGCAGTTTAGGACTCTACGAGCAGTACTTC.

This clone was counted once. J is TRBJ2-6 and V is TRBV5-1; D uncertain. Germline assignment: CDR1 SGHRS and CDR2 YFSETQ. This CDR3 spans 14 amino acids. Trimming took off 2 bases at V and 0 bases at J, with 3 bases between the two ends. The CDR3 DNA follows: TGCGCCAGCAGCTTCGCCTCTGGGGCCAACGTCCTGACTTTC. Encoded protein: CASSFASGANVLTF. The whole variable domain, remainder taken from reference TRBV5-1 and TRBJ2-6, is KAGVTQTPRYLIKTRGQQVTLSCSPISGHRSVSWYQQTPGQGLQFLFEYFSETQRNKGNFPGRFSGRQFSNSRSEMNVSTLELGDSALYLCASSFASGANVLTFGAGSRLTVL.

This clone was picked up one time. The chain carries TRBV19 and TRBJ1-2, with 7 bases fitting TRBD1. V shed 8 bases and J 2 bases; nucleotides not matched to a gene: 26. CDR3 size: 20 residues. Germline-derived CDR1 and CDR2 are LNHDA and SQIVND (reference sequence). The CDR3 loop reads CASALRGRREYRNQNYGYTF. The CDR3 bases are TGTGCCAGTGCCCTAAGGGGGCGGCGGGAATATCGAAATCAAAACTATGGCTACACCTTC.

The gene calls are TRBV29-1 and TRBJ2-1; possibly TRBD1 for D (6 bases). V lost 3 bases and J lost 6, with 15 bases in between. The germline CDR1 and CDR2 sequences are SQVTM and ANQGSEA. CDR3 length equals 14 residues. As DNA, the CDR3 is TGCAGCGTTGATGGGACACCACATATCAATGAGCAGTTCTTC. Its protein product is CSVDGTPHINEQFF.

The V call is TRBV27, the J call TRBJ1-1, with D possibly matching TRBD1 (5 bases). CDR3 length equals 14 residues. Germline V gives CDR1 MNHEY, CDR2 SMNVEV (reference sequence). V was pared by 3 bases and J by 5 bases, with 13 bases between. DNA of the CDR3: TGTGCCAGCAGTTTCCAGGGAAGGCGGACTGAAGCTTTCTTT. Translating it yields CASSFQGRRTEAFF.

The rearrangement joins TRBV6-6 to TRBJ1-3; TRBD1 matches 7 bases. The J segment lost 4 bases and the V segment lost 6 bases, leaving 12 bases of the junction unmatched. CDR1 is MNHNY, CDR2 SVGAGI, per germline (reference sequence). This CDR3 comprises 16 residues. The CDR3 is CASRSLGQLGGNTIYF. The CDR3 region has the DNA TGTGCCAGCAGATCCCTGGGACAGCTAGGAGGAAACACCATATATTTT.

The gene calls are TRBV28 and TRBJ2-3, with 13 bases lining up with TRBD2. With V trimmed by 5 bases and J by 4 bases, 12 bases remained unmatched. Germline assignment: CDR1 MDHEN and CDR2 SYDVKM. The length of the CDR3 is 18 residues. CDR3 loop: CASSHRTSGSFSPDTQYF. As DNA, the CDR3 is TGTGCCAGCAGTCACCGGACTAGCGGGAGTTTTTCTCCAGATACGCAGTATTTT.

Remarks on this clone: At one boundary the junction diverges from the germline segment, which might be a read error. The rearrangement joins TRBV7-2 to TRBJ1-1; 8 bases are shared with TRBD1. The CDR3 extends over 14 amino acids. Germline assignment: CDR1 SGHTA and CDR2 FQGNSA. CDR3 amino acids: CASSIAPGGPEAFF. CDR3 DNA: TGTGCCAGCAGCATAGCACCAGGGGGCCCTGAAGCTTTCTTT.

This chain uses TRBV19 with TRBJ1-1; D is undetermined. The CDR3 has 11 residues. In germline, CDR1 is LNHDA, CDR2 SQIVND (reference sequence). The V gene lost 8 bases and the J gene lost 7 bases, with 11 bases spanning the gap. This CDR3 is CASREKFEAFF. In DNA, the CDR3 is TGTGCCAGTCGCGAGAAGTTTGAAGCTTTCTTT.

The chain combines TRBV19 with TRBJ2-2; 7 bases map to TRBD2. CDR3 length: 16 amino acids. Germline V lookup: CDR1 LNHDA, CDR2 SQIVND (reference sequence). The trim removed 1 base at V and 1 base at J, leaving 3 bases unmatched. CDR3 DNA sequence: TGTGCCAGTAGTATAGGGACTAGGAAGAACACCGGGGAGCTGTTTTTT. This gives the protein CASSIGTRKNTGELFF.

The chain links TRBV18 to TRBJ1-3; weak D call: TRBD1 (6 bases). The CDR3 extends over 14 amino acids. Trimming removed 2 bases at V and 3 bases at J, with 8 bases between. CDR1 is KGHSH, CDR2 LQKENI, per germline. The chain's CDR3 is CASSPETGGNTIYF. The DNA for the CDR3 is TGTGCCAGCTCACCAGAGACAGGTGGAAACACCATATATTTT.

The V call is TRBV5-1, the J call TRBJ1-1, with TRBD1 as a possible D gene (6 bases). With 0 bases removed from V and 1 base from J, the gap between germline ends came to 10 bases. Germline V gene lookup returns CDR1 SGHRS and CDR2 YFSETQ. The CDR3 has 15 amino acids. CDR3 sequence: CASSLGGGRNTEAFF. The CDR3 nucleotides are TGCGCCAGCAGCTTGGGAGGGGGGCGGAACACTGAAGCTTTCTTT.

The CDR3: CASSLSGATPNTEAFF. CDR3 coding DNA: TGTGCCAGCAGCTTATCAGGCGCGACACCGAACACTGAAGCTTTCTTT. The chain couples TRBV7-2 to TRBJ1-1; D is unresolved. Trimming stripped 2 bases from V and 1 base from J, with 14 bases between. Germline-derived CDR1 and CDR2 are SGHTA and FQGNSA. The CDR3 contains 16 residues.

V is TRBV5-6 and J is TRBJ2-7, with TRBD2 matching over 7 bases. The junction had 2 bases not matched to a gene; V was cut back by 0 bases and J by 2 bases. Germline CDR1 reads SGHDT; CDR2 reads YYEEEE. This CDR3 region has 14 residues. The CDR3 spells CASSLVGRAYEQYF. The CDR3, as DNA: TGTGCCAGCAGCTTGGTTGGGAGGGCCTACGAGCAGTACTTC.

There are a few counts of this clone. The chain uses TRBV7-2 and TRBJ2-2; D unclear. The CDR3 is 15 residues long. The V end was cut by 2 bases, the J end by 1 base, with 8 bases between. Germline V lookup: CDR1 SGHTA, CDR2 FQGNSA. The CDR3 sequence is CASSLLGENTGELFF. The CDR3 nucleotides are TGTGCCAGCAGCTTATTGGGCGAGAACACCGGGGAGCTGTTTTTT.

V gene TRBV28 combines with J gene TRBJ1-4; D is undetermined. The CDR3 sequence is 12 residues long. With 4 bases removed from V and 7 bases from J, the gap between germline ends came to 7 bases. Germline CDR1 and CDR2: MDHEN and SYDVKM. The CDR3 here is CASSSTFEKLFF. DNA of the CDR3: TGTGCCAGCAGTTCTACTTTTGAAAAACTGTTTTTT.

The CDR3 sequence is CASSQVAGTNYGYTF. In nucleotides, the CDR3 is TGCGCCAGCAGTCAAGTCGCCGGGACAAACTATGGCTACACCTTC. The V gene is TRBV23-1, the J gene TRBJ1-2, with a weak D call TRBD1 (6 bases). TRBV23-1 carries the ORF label, with uncertain function. V was cut by 2 bases and J by 2 bases, with 12 bases left in between. The CDR3 is 15 residues long.

V gene TRBV12-2 combines with J gene TRBJ1-4; TRBD1, the table's D call, lacks a check against the DNA. TRBV12-2 is tagged as a pseudogene. This CDR3 region has 20 residues. The CDR3 nucleotides are TGTGCAAGTCGCTTAGCGCAATGGACAGAAACTATTGCAACTAATGAAAAACTGTTTTTT. It encodes CASRLAQWTETIATNEKLFF.

In nucleotides, the CDR3 is TGTGCCAGTAGTATAGTTGCTAGTGAGACCCAGTACTTC. It yields the protein CASSIVASETQYF. This rearrangement joins TRBV19 to TRBJ2-5; D ambiguous. Germline assignment: CDR1 LNHDA and CDR2 SQIVND (reference sequence). The length of the CDR3 is 13 residues. V was cut by 1 base and J by 5 bases, with 8 bases left in between.

The chain recombines TRBV7-9 with TRBJ2-3; the D gene is possibly TRBD1 (6 bases). The V gene lost 3 bases and the J gene lost 11 bases, with 12 bases spanning the gap. This CDR3 spans 12 amino acids. The germline V gene has CDR1 SEHNR and CDR2 FQNEAQ (reference sequence). This chain's CDR3 is CASSFEQGRQYF. The CDR3 DNA reads TGTGCCAGCAGCTTCGAACAGGGTCGGCAGTATTTT.

This clone was seen once. The chain recombines TRBV6-2 or TRBV6-3 with TRBJ2-5; D is unclear. Trimming shortened V by 2 bases and J by 5 bases, and 6 bases separated the two germline ends. The CDR3 length is 12 residues. Per the germline V gene, CDR1 is MNHEY and CDR2 is SVGEGT. CDR3 sequence reads: CASSYGEETQYF. In DNA form, the CDR3 reads TGTGCCAGCAGTTACGGTGAGGAGACCCAGTACTTC.

V and J are TRBV15 and TRBJ2-3; D uncertain. CDR1 and CDR2 (germline): LNHNV, YYDKDF (reference sequence). With 0 bases removed from V and 9 bases from J, the gap between germline ends came to 7 bases. The CDR3 spans 12 residues. The CDR3 sequence is CATSRDRTTQYF. DNA of the CDR3: TGTGCCACCAGCAGAGATCGTACCACGCAGTATTTT.

The rearrangement uses TRBV30 and TRBJ1-2; the D gene is possibly TRBD1 (6 bases). CDR3 size: 13 residues. V gave up 0 bases and J gave up 8 bases, with 13 bases separating them. Germline V lookup: CDR1 GTSNPN, CDR2 SVGIG (reference sequence). The CDR3 region has the DNA TGTGCCTGGAGTGTATATGAGGGGGACGGCTACACCTTC. It translates to CAWSVYEGDGYTF.

The chain carries TRBV29-1 and TRBJ1-1, with 7 bases that match TRBD1. With 8 bases clipped from V and 5 bases from J, the junction kept 8 bases outside the gene matches. Germline V lookup: CDR1 SQVTM, CDR2 ANQGSEA. This CDR3 is 12 amino acids long. CDR3 sequence (DNA): TGCAGCTCCAAGACAGGGAGAACTGAAGCTTTCTTT. Translation gives CSSKTGRTEAFF.

Written as DNA, the CDR3 is TGTGCCAGTAGTATGGACAGGGGGCCTAATGGCTACACCTTC. It codes for CASSMDRGPNGYTF. This chain uses TRBV19 with TRBJ1-2, with 11 nucleotides matching TRBD1. CDR3 length equals 14 residues. In germline, CDR1 is LNHDA, CDR2 SQIVND (reference sequence). The V segment lost 3 bases and the J segment 6 bases; nucleotides outside the gene matches: 3.

This chain connects TRBV7-9 to TRBJ2-1; 9 nucleotides agree with TRBD2. The V gene end was trimmed by 7 bases and the J gene end by 5 bases; junction bases not matched to a gene: 6. The CDR3 has 14 residues. Germline loops: CDR1 SEHNR, CDR2 FQNEAQ (reference sequence). The CDR3 region is CASTWTSDHNEQFF. CDR3 DNA: TGTGCCAGCACATGGACTAGCGACCACAATGAGCAGTTCTTC.